The following is a T cell receptor (beta chain) sequence with its context. This record comes from a study of blood T cell repertoires in COVID-19. In the study overall: Some COVID-19 samples were acute and others convalescent; all came from the United States, Italy and Spain. PBMCs, B-cell-depleted T cells, or T cells were the source of the cDNA or gDNA that made up the material.

CDR1 and CDR2 (germline): GTSNPN, SVGIG (reference sequence). With 2 bases removed from V and 2 bases from J, the gap between germline ends came to 10 bases. CDR3 length: 13 residues. Per the study methods: Reference gene primer amplification gave estimated nucleated cell counts. TCRdb keeps only in-frame clones here, not all; method: immunoSEQ multiplex PCR. The V and J calls and clone size were taken over from that table, and D and trimming were inferred from the DNA. The sample yields 200,000 or so clones, roughly four fifths seen once. The source of this sequence is a woman younger than 45 with acute or convalescent COVID-19. The chain uses TRBV30 and TRBJ2-7; D unresolved. The sequencing sample was made of peripheral blood. In DNA form, the CDR3 reads TGTGCCTGGAGTTTTCCTCCTACCTACGAGCAGTACTTC. Its protein is CAWSFPPTYEQYF.